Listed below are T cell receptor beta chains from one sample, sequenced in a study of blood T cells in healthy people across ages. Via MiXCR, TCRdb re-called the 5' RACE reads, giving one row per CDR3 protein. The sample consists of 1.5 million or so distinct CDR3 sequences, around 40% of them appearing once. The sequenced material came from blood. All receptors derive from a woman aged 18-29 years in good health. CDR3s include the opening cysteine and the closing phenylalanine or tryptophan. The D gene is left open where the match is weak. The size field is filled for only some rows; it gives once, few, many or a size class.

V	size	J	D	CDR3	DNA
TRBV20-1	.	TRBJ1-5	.	CSAHHSGVCNQPQHF	TGCAGTGCTCACCATTCAGGGGTTTGCAATCAGCCCCAGCATTTT
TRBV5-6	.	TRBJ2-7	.	CASSLEVIGSEQYF	TGTGCCAGCAGCTTGGAAGTGATAGGGAGCGAGCAGTACTTC
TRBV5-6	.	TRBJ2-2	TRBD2	CASSERDSYGELFF	TGTGCCAGCAGCGAGCGGGACTCGTACGGGGAGCTGTTTTTT
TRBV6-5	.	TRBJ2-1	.	CASRAPRGYNEQFF	TGTGCCAGCAGAGCTCCTCGGGGATACAATGAGCAGTTCTTC
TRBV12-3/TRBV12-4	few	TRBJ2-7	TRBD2	CASSQGHPGLASEQYF	TGTGCCAGCAGTCAGGGTCACCCGGGACTAGCTAGCGAGCAGTACTTC
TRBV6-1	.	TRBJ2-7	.	CASSEYVNYEQYF	TGTGCCAGCAGTGAATACGTGAACTACGAGCAGTACTTC
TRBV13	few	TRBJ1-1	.	CASSPPRRSEAFF	TGTGCCAGCAGCCCTCCCAGGAGGTCTGAAGCTTTCTTT
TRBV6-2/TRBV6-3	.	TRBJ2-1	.	CASSYSGFRYQETQFF	TGTGCCAGCAGTTACTCGGGGTTTAGGTACCAAGAGACCCAGTTCTTC
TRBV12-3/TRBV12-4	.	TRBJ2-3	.	CASSQQMGTDTQYF	TGTGCCAGCAGTCAACAGATGGGGACAGATACGCAGTATTTT
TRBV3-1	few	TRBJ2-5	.	CASSQVPKGTQYF	TGTGCCAGCAGCCAAGTCCCTAAGGGGACCCAGTACTTC
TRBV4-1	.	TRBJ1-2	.	CASSPRWGAGYTF	TGCGCCAGCAGCCCACGTTGGGGCGCAGGCTACACCTTC
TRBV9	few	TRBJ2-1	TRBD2	CASSVDGGGTRDEQFF	TGTGCCAGCAGCGTAGATGGGGGAGGGACGAGGGATGAGCAGTTCTTC
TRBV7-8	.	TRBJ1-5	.	CASSQGSAYSNQPQHF	TGTGCCAGCAGCCAGGGGTCGGCTTATAGCAATCAGCCCCAGCATTTT
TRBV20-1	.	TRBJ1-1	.	CSATGAGGNTEAFF	TGCAGTGCTACCGGCGCCGGGGGTAACACTGAAGCTTTCTTT
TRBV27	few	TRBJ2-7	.	CATGTRYEQYF	TGTGCCACCGGGACAAGGTACGAGCAGTACTTC
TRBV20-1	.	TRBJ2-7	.	CSASLRGDEQYF	TGCAGTGCTAGCTTGCGAGGGGACGAGCAGTACTTC
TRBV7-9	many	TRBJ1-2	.	CASSSIYGYTF	TGTGCCAGCAGTTCCATCTATGGCTACACCTTC
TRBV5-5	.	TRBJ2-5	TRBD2	CASSQIAGGGETQYF	TGTGCCAGCAGCCAAATAGCGGGAGGGGGAGAGACCCAGTACTTC
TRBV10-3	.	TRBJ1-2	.	CAISESLLPLYGYTF	TGTGCCATCAGTGAGTCTTTACTGCCACTTTATGGCTACACCTTC
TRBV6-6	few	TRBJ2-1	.	CASNGRGNEQFF	TGTGCCAGCAATGGCAGGGGCAATGAGCAGTTCTTC
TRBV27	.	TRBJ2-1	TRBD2	CASSSGSPTLNEQFF	TGTGCCAGCAGTAGCGGGAGCCCCACCCTGAATGAGCAGTTCTTC
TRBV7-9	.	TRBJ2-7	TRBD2	CASSLARREYHEQYF	TGTGCCAGCAGCTTAGCTCGGCGGGAGTACCACGAGCAGTACTTC
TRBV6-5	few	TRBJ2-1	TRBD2	CASSYSLAGEMDEQFF	TGTGCCAGCAGTTACTCGCTAGCGGGAGAAATGGATGAGCAGTTCTTC
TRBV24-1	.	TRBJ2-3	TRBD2	CATSDFRGGGTDTQYF	TGTGCCACCAGTGATTTTCGCGGGGGAGGCACAGATACGCAGTATTTT
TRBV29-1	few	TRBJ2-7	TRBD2	CSDTGTSGSYEQYF	TGCAGCGACACGGGGACTAGCGGTTCCTACGAGCAGTACTTC
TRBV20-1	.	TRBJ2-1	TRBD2	CSARPLSGGAYNEQFF	TGCAGTGCTAGACCCCTAAGCGGGGGGGCTTACAATGAGCAGTTCTTC
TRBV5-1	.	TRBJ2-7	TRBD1	CASSSTGTETYEQYF	TGCGCCAGCAGCTCCACCGGGACAGAGACCTACGAGCAGTACTTC
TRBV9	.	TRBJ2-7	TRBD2	CASSPWTSGRIYEQYF	TGTGCCAGCAGCCCATGGACTAGCGGGAGGATATATGAGCAGTACTTC
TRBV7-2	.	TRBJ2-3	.	CASSLAVGHTDTQYF	TGTGCCAGCAGCTTAGCGGTAGGACACACAGATACGCAGTATTTT
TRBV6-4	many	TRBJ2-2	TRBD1	CASSDSTGGGGELFF	TGTGCCAGCAGTGACTCGACAGGGGGCGGCGGGGAGCTGTTTTTT
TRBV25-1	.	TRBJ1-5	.	CASSEGGFSQPQHF	TGTGCCAGCAGTGAGGGGGGGTTCTCTCAGCCCCAGCATTTT
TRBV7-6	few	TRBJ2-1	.	CASSNAANEQFF	TGTGCCAGCAGTAACGCGGCGAATGAGCAGTTCTTC
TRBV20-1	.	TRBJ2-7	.	CSARGKEPYEQYF	TGCAGTGCTAGAGGTAAAGAGCCCTACGAGCAGTACTTC
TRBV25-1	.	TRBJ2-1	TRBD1	CASSVKRDRVFDEQFF	TGTGCCAGCAGCGTGAAACGGGACAGGGTGTTCGATGAGCAGTTCTTC
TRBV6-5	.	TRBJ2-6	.	CASSYWSGANVLTF	TGTGCCAGCAGTTACTGGTCTGGGGCCAACGTCCTGACTTTC
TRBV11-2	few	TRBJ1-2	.	CASSQNLGYGYTF	TGTGCCAGCAGCCAAAACCTGGGGTATGGCTACACCTTC
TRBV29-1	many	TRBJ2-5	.	CSVVRGNAQETQYF	TGCAGCGTTGTAAGGGGGAACGCCCAAGAGACCCAGTACTTC
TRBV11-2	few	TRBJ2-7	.	CASSLQGLTYEQYF	TGTGCCAGCAGCTTACAAGGGCTTACCTACGAGCAGTACTTC
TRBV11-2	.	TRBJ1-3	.	CASSFWTKGSGNTIYF	TGTGCCAGCAGCTTTTGGACAAAAGGCTCTGGAAACACCATATATTTT
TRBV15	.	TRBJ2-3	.	CATSRVQAGTQYF	TGTGCCACCAGCAGAGTACAGGCTGGTACGCAGTATTTT
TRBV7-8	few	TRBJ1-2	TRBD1	CASSTSLLQGAEGYTF	TGTGCCAGCAGCACTTCCCTGTTACAGGGGGCGGAAGGCTACACCTTC
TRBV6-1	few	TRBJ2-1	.	CASSEVKRGPQFF	TGTGCCAGCAGTGAAGTAAAACGGGGGCCTCAGTTCTTC
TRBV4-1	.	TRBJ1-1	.	CASSQDPDRYTEAFF	TGCGCCAGCAGCCAAGATCCCGACAGGTACACTGAAGCTTTCTTT
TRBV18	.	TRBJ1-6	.	CASSPSPAYNSPLHF	TGTGCCAGCTCACCATCGCCAGCGTATAATTCACCCCTCCACTTT
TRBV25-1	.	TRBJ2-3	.	CASSESLLVGVPDTQYF	TGTGCCAGCAGTGAATCTCTCCTAGTTGGAGTGCCAGATACGCAGTATTTT
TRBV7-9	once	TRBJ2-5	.	CASSSGQGGTSRLETQYF	TGTGCCAGCAGCTCCGGACAGGGAGGGACTAGCAGGTTGGAGACCCAGTACTTC
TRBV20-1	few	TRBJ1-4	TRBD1	CSARGRGGEKLFF	TGCAGTGCTAGGGGCAGGGGGGGTGAAAAACTGTTTTTT
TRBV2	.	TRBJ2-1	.	CASSEANSQETQFF	TGTGCCAGCAGTGAAGCGAACAGTCAAGAGACCCAGTTCTTC